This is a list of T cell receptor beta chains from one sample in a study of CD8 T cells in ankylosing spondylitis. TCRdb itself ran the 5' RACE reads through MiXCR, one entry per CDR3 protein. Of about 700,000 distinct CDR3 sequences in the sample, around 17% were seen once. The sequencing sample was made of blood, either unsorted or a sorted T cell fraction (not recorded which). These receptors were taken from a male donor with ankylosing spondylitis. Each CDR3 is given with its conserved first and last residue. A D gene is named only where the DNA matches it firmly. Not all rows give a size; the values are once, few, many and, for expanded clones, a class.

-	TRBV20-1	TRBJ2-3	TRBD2	CSAEGLAGGTDTQYF	TGCAGTGCTGAGGGACTAGCGGGCGGCACAGATACGCAGTATTTT
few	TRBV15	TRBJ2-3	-	CATSRVVGRGTDTQYF	TGTGCCACCAGCAGAGTAGTAGGCAGGGGCACAGATACGCAGTATTTT
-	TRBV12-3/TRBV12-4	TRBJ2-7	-	CASKPGQGNSYEQYF	TGTGCCAGCAAGCCGGGGCAGGGCAACTCCTACGAGCAGTACTTC
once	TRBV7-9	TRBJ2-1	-	CASSFGAISYNEQFF	TGTGCCAGCAGCTTTGGGGCTATCTCCTACAATGAGCAGTTCTTC
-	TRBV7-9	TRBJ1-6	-	CASSSTINKENSPLHF	TGTGCCAGCAGCTCGACAATAAACAAAGAGAATTCACCCCTCCACTTT
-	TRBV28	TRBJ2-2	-	CASSLLSTGELFF	TGTGCCAGCAGTTTATTGTCCACCGGGGAGCTGTTTTTT
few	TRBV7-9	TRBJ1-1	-	CASSLGGIPEAFF	TGTGCCAGCAGCTTAGGAGGGATTCCTGAAGCTTTCTTT
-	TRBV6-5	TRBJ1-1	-	CASSYSGVFDTEAFF	TGTGCCAGCAGTTACTCGGGGGTGTTTGACACTGAAGCTTTCTTT
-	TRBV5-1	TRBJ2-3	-	CASSYAGSVDTQYF	TGCGCCAGCAGCTACGCGGGGAGTGTAGATACGCAGTATTTT
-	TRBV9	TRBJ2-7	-	CASSVGTNGAEQYF	TGTGCCAGCAGCGTAGGAACCAACGGTGCCGAGCAGTACTTC
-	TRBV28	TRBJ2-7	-	CAISSTHPINYEQYF	TGTGCCATCAGTTCAACCCACCCTATAAACTACGAGCAGTACTTC
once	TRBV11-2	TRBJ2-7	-	CASSLVVNSGYEQYF	TGTGCCAGCAGCTTAGTGGTGAATAGCGGCTACGAGCAGTACTTC
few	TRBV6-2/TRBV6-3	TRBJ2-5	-	CASSPSFWGETQYF	TGTGCCAGCAGCCCCAGTTTCTGGGGAGAGACCCAGTACTTC
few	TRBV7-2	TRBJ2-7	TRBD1	CASSLVGDRADEQYF	TGTGCCAGCAGCTTAGTGGGGGACAGGGCCGACGAGCAGTACTTC
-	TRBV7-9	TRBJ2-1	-	CASSLAGDGEQFF	TGTGCCAGCAGCTTAGCGGGGGATGGTGAGCAGTTCTTC
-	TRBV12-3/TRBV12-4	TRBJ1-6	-	CASSLRAVDSPLHF	TGTGCCAGCAGTTTACGCGCTGTAGATTCACCCCTCCACTTT
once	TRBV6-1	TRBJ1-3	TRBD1	CASRERQGALGNTIYF	TGTGCCAGCAGGGAACGCCAGGGGGCCCTGGGAAACACCATATATTTT
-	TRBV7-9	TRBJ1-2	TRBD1	CASSQTQNTGVLYGYTF	TGTGCCAGCAGCCAAACTCAAAATACAGGGGTCCTCTATGGCTACACCTTC
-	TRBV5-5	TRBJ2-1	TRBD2	CASSGLAGGKVSRNEQFF	TGTGCCAGCAGCGGACTAGCGGGAGGGAAGGTGTCGCGGAATGAGCAGTTCTTC
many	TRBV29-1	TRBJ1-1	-	CSVIMGRGENTEAFF	TGCAGCGTTATAATGGGAAGGGGCGAGAACACTGAAGCTTTCTTT
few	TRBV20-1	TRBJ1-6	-	CSARDLADPEGSPLHF	TGCAGTGCTAGAGATCTTGCAGACCCGGAGGGTTCACCCCTCCACTTT
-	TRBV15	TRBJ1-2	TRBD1	CATSGRGGIGYGYTF	TGTGCCACCAGCGGTAGAGGGGGCATCGGCTATGGCTACACCTTC
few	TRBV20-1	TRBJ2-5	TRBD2	CSARDPRLAQETQYF	TGCAGTGCTAGAGATCCCCGACTAGCTCAAGAGACCCAGTACTTC
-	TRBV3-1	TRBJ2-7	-	CASSQTSNEQYF	TGTGCCAGCAGCCAGACTAGTAACGAGCAGTACTTC
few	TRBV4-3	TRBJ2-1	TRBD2	CASSQSLAGGGEQFF	TGCGCCAGCAGCCAAAGTCTAGCGGGAGGGGGTGAGCAGTTCTTC
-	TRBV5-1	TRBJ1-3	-	CASSTDTFSGNTIYF	TGCGCCAGCAGCACCGACACATTCTCTGGAAACACCATATATTTT
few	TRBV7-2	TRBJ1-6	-	CASSPRTRRNSPLHF	TGTGCCAGCAGCCCGAGGACAAGGAGAAATTCACCCCTCCACTTT
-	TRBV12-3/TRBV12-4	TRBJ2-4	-	CASSFNGADIQYF	TGTGCCAGCAGTTTCAATGGGGCAGACATTCAGTACTTC
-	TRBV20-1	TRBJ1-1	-	CSARDPSRGTEAFF	TGCAGTGCTAGAGATCCGTCCAGGGGCACTGAAGCTTTCTTT
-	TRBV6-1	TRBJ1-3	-	CASSEAIGGSGNTIYF	TGTGCCAGCAGTGAAGCGATTGGAGGGTCTGGAAACACCATATATTTT
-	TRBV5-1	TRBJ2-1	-	CASTLVEPTYNEQFF	TGCGCCAGCACCCTAGTAGAACCCACTTACAATGAGCAGTTCTTC
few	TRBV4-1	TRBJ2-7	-	CASSQDSGEWRGEQYF	TGCGCCAGCAGCCAAGATTCGGGGGAGTGGAGAGGCGAGCAGTACTTC
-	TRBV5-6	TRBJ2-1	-	CASSLGPGAYNEQFF	TGTGCCAGCAGCTTGGGGCCCGGGGCTTACAATGAGCAGTTCTTC
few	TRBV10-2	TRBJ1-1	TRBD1	CASHFGQGARGTEAFF	TGCGCCAGCCACTTCGGACAGGGGGCGAGGGGGACTGAAGCTTTCTTT
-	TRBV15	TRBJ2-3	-	CATSRDDLTQYF	TGTGCCACCAGCAGAGATGACCTGACCCAGTATTTT
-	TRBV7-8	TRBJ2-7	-	CASRVQNNYEQYF	TGTGCCAGCAGGGTACAAAACAACTACGAGCAGTACTTC
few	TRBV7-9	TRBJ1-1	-	CASSPPGVVAGTEAFF	TGTGCCAGCAGCCCGCCTGGGGTCGTAGCGGGCACTGAAGCTTTCTTT
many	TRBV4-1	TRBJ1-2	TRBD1	CASSQRQGDQANYGYTF	TGCGCCAGCAGCCAAAGACAGGGCGATCAAGCTAACTATGGCTACACCTTC
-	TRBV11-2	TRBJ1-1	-	CASSLRESGFRRTEAFF	TGTGCCAGCAGCTTACGTGAATCAGGGTTCAGGAGGACTGAAGCTTTCTTT
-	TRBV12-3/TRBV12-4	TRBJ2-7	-	CASSTGPGQYF	TGTGCCAGCAGTACCGGACCCGGGCAGTACTTC
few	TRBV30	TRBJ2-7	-	CAWLRVGPSYEQYF	TGTGCCTGGTTACGAGTGGGTCCTTCCTACGAGCAGTACTTC
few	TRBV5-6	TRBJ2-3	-	CASSLRWLVTDTQYF	TGTGCCAGCAGCTTACGTTGGCTAGTCACAGATACGCAGTATTTT
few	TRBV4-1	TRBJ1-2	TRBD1	CASSQVGQEIGYTF	TGCGCCAGCAGCCAAGTCGGACAGGAAATTGGCTACACCTTC
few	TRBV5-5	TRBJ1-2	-	CASSHTGSAYGYTF	TGTGCCAGCAGCCACACGGGATCTGCCTATGGCTACACCTTC
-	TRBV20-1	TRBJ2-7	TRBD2	CSARGLAGGPSEQYF	TGCAGTGCTAGGGGACTAGCGGGAGGGCCGAGCGAGCAGTACTTC
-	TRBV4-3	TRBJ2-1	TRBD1	CASSQDRDRAIEQFF	TGCGCCAGCAGCCAAGATCGGGACAGGGCTATTGAGCAGTTCTTC
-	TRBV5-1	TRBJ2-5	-	CASSPSGSQETQYF	TGCGCCAGCAGCCCCAGCGGGTCCCAAGAGACCCAGTACTTC
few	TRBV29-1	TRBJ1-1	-	CSVLWGHTEAFF	TGCAGCGTTTTGTGGGGACACACTGAAGCTTTCTTT
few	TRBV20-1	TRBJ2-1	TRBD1	CSARPGTGNNEQFF	TGCAGTGCTAGGCCCGGGACAGGAAACAATGAGCAGTTCTTC
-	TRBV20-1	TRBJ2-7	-	CSARDFTGQQSYEQYF	TGCAGTGCTAGAGATTTTACAGGACAACAATCCTACGAGCAGTACTTC
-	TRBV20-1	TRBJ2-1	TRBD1	CSARGQGPYNEQFF	TGCAGTGCTAGAGGACAGGGGCCCTACAATGAGCAGTTCTTC
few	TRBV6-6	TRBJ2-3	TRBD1	CASRWDRVDTQYF	TGTGCCAGCAGATGGGACAGGGTGGATACGCAGTATTTT
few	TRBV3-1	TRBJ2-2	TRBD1	CASSQRDRVAGELFF	TGTGCCAGCAGCCAACGGGACAGGGTGGCCGGGGAGCTGTTTTTT
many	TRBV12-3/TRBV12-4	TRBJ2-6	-	CASSLRSSGANVLTF	TGTGCCAGCAGTTTAAGGAGCTCTGGGGCCAACGTCCTGACTTTC